This T cell receptor beta chain was sequenced for a study of shared clonotypes between healthy human individuals. To note about this clone: As yet, its antigen is unknown.

Findings of the study overall: Few donors limited the genetic and exposure-history diversity represented. Sorted-subset samples were not fully sequenced, rarefaction indicated. The sole specimen, blood, was sampled, and tissue repertoires likely differ.

Researchers divided each subset's genomic DNA evenly across several immunoSEQ plates. Produced via immunoSEQ multiplex PCR; TCRdb's table is partial and in-frame only. The sample holds approximately 2.1 million clones; 80% to 95% are singletons and the top ten take 0.39%. The V gene end was trimmed by 6 bases and the J gene end by 3 bases; junction bases not matched to a gene: 5. This CDR3 spans 14 amino acids. Germline CDR1 reads ENHRY; CDR2 reads SYGVKD. The sequence was collected from a man in his late teens or twenties in good health. Some clones in this sample may be carry-over from other donors' samples. Sample: naive CD4+ T cells from PBMCs. The subset is: CD45RA+ positively selected. V gene TRBV10-3 combines with J gene TRBJ2-5, with 9 bases that match TRBD2. DNA for the CDR3: TGTGCCATCAGGAGTAGCGGGAGAGAAGAGACCCAGTACTTC. Its protein is CAIRSSGREETQYF.